This T cell receptor beta chain comes out of a study of blood T cells in healthy people across ages. The study, taken as a whole, reports: Changes in expanded clonotypes were possibly confounded, as the CMV status of donors was unknown.

Only a few counts were recorded for this clonotype. Its target is not known. V was clipped by 6 bases and J by 4 bases; unmatched bases: 6. The CDR3 has 13 amino acids. Germline values: CDR1 SQVTM, CDR2 ANQGSEA. It was with a sample-barcoded 5' primer and a J-beta primer mix that a second PCR of roughly 7 to 12 cycles was run. MiXCR was run by TCRdb on the 5' RACE reads, yielding one entry per CDR3 protein. Found here are around 800,000 distinct CDR3 sequences, roughly 25% of them singletons; the top ten hold 3%. Every participating donor contributed about 10 milliliters of peripheral blood through a draw. This same sample was also taken into another study, of T cells of mothers and their children.

The chain carries TRBV29-1 and TRBJ1-3, with TRBD1 matching over 7 bases. This sequence originates from a boy aged 5-17 years in good health. Sequenced: blood. CDR3 residues: CSVATGNGNTIYF. DNA for the CDR3: TGCAGCGTGGCGACAGGGAACGGAAACACCATATATTTT.